These T cell receptor beta chains were read from a single sample in a study of blood T cell repertoires in COVID-19. Assay used: immunoSEQ multiplex PCR; TCRdb lists only in-frame clones, some missing. The profile shows 260,000 or so clones, 80% to 90% of them singletons. Source material: peripheral blood. The receptors derive from a woman aged 70 to 79 with acute or convalescent COVID-19. The CDR3 runs from the conserved cysteine through the conserved F or W. A D gene is named only where the DNA matches it firmly. A clone size is listed for some rows: how often the clone was seen (once, few, many), or a class if it is expanded.

.	.	TRBV18	TRBJ1-6	CASSPRWELNSPLHF	TGTGCCAGCTCACCACGATGGGAGCTCAATTCACCCCTCCACTTT
few	.	TRBV6-4	TRBJ1-1	CASSEGRGTEAFF	TGTGCCAGCAGTGAAGGCAGGGGCACTGAAGCTTTCTTT
.	.	TRBV6-5	TRBJ1-1	CASSSTGNTEAFF	TGTGCCAGCAGTTCGACAGGGAACACTGAAGCTTTCTTT
.	.	TRBV6-6	TRBJ2-1	CASLEGSYNEQFF	TGTGCCAGCTTAGAGGGCTCCTACAATGAGCAGTTCTTC
.	.	TRBV19	TRBJ2-1	CASRETDTYNEQFF	TGTGCCAGTAGGGAGACAGACACTTACAATGAGCAGTTCTTC
.	.	TRBV5-8	TRBJ2-7	CASSLLGEGEYF	TGTGCCAGCAGCTTGCTAGGGGAGGGGGAGTACTTC
.	TRBD1	TRBV7-2	TRBJ2-3	CASSLDSQGVNTQYF	TGTGCCAGCAGCTTAGACTCTCAGGGGGTAAATACGCAGTATTTT
.	TRBD1	TRBV18	TRBJ1-5	CASSPTGDQPQHF	TGTGCCAGCTCACCGACAGGGGACCAGCCCCAGCATTTT
.	.	TRBV4-2	TRBJ2-3	CASSQKTYRGTDTQYF	TGTGCCAGCAGCCAAAAAACCTATCGGGGCACAGATACGCAGTATTTT
.	TRBD1	TRBV24-1	TRBJ1-5	CATSDLPRDRYLYSNQPQHF	TGTGCCACCAGTGATTTGCCCAGGGACAGGTACCTCTATAGCAATCAGCCCCAGCATTTT
.	.	TRBV11-2	TRBJ2-7	CASSQYYEQYF	TGTGCCAGCAGCCAGTACTACGAGCAGTACTTC
few	TRBD1	TRBV12-3/TRBV12-4	TRBJ1-5	CASSQGGRAQHF	TGTGCCAGCAGTCAGGGGGGAAGGGCCCAGCATTTT
.	TRBD1	TRBV3-1/TRBV3-2	TRBJ1-1	CASSPADRMNTEAFF	TGTGCCAGCAGCCCCGCGGACAGGATGAACACTGAAGCTTTCTTT
.	TRBD2	TRBV24-1	TRBJ2-3	CATSDRGTSGGADTQYF	TGTGCCACCAGTGACCGCGGGACTAGCGGGGGAGCAGATACGCAGTATTTT
.	.	TRBV5-5	TRBJ2-3	CASSLGGTGTDTQYF	TGTGCCAGCAGCTTGGGAGGGACTGGCACAGATACGCAGTATTTT
.	TRBD1	TRBV5-1	TRBJ2-7	CASKRQGAYEQYF	TGCGCCAGCAAGCGACAGGGGGCCTACGAGCAGTACTTC
.	TRBD1	TRBV15	TRBJ1-5	CATSRAKQQGAGQPQHF	TGTGCCACCAGCAGAGCGAAGCAACAGGGGGCCGGTCAGCCCCAGCATTTT
.	TRBD2	TRBV4-2	TRBJ2-1	CASSQVGSGVYNEQFF	TGTGCCAGCAGCCAAGTTGGTAGCGGGGTCTACAATGAGCAGTTCTTC
once	TRBD1	TRBV4-2	TRBJ1-2	CASSQETDRGHYGYTF	TGTGCCAGCAGCCAAGAGACGGACAGGGGGCACTATGGCTACACCTTC
.	.	TRBV12-3/TRBV12-4	TRBJ2-1	CASTLGGEQFF	TGTGCCAGCACCCTCGGGGGAGAGCAGTTCTTC
.	.	TRBV5-4	TRBJ2-1	CASSFPFSYNEQFF	TGTGCCAGCAGCTTTCCCTTCTCCTACAATGAGCAGTTCTTC
.	.	TRBV19	TRBJ1-1	CASAPLWGFGEAFF	TGTGCCAGCGCGCCGCTATGGGGCTTTGGGGAAGCTTTCTTT
.	TRBD1	TRBV29-1	TRBJ1-1	CSVSRQGGTEAFF	TGCAGCGTCTCCAGACAGGGAGGCACTGAAGCTTTCTTT
.	TRBD1	TRBV7-9	TRBJ2-6	CASSFRQGEVSGANVLTF	TGTGCCAGCAGCTTCCGACAGGGAGAAGTCTCTGGGGCCAACGTCCTGACTTTC
.	TRBD1	TRBV7-9	TRBJ1-2	CASSPGQGGHYNYGYTF	TGTGCCAGCAGCCCAGGACAGGGTGGGCATTATAACTATGGCTACACCTTC
.	TRBD1	TRBV15	TRBJ1-5	CATSSETGGRHF	TGTGCCACCAGCTCTGAGACAGGGGGCCGACATTTT
.	.	TRBV30	TRBJ1-2	CAWSVVQSGYTF	TGTGCCTGGAGTGTAGTTCAGTCTGGCTACACCTTC
.	.	TRBV11-3	TRBJ1-1	CASSSTGGRNTEAFF	TGTGCCAGCAGCTCAACCGGGGGACGGAACACTGAAGCTTTCTTT
once	.	TRBV7-2	TRBJ2-7	CASSSTHQYEQYF	TGTGCCAGCAGCTCCACACATCAATACGAGCAGTACTTC
.	.	TRBV19	TRBJ2-4	CASSIAGIAKNIQYF	TGTGCCAGTAGTATAGCAGGTATAGCCAAAAACATTCAGTACTTC
.	.	TRBV2	TRBJ1-6	CASSEYNYLGSYNSPLHF	TGTGCCAGCAGCGAATATAACTATCTGGGCTCCTATAATTCACCCCTCCACTTT
once	TRBD2	TRBV5-1	TRBJ2-2	CASSLRDYTTGELFF	TGCGCCAGCAGTCTCCGGGACTACACCACCGGGGAGCTGTTTTTT
.	TRBD1	TRBV2	TRBJ2-5	CASSEFRGETQYF	TGTGCCAGCAGTGAGTTCAGGGGGGAGACCCAGTACTTC
.	.	TRBV10-3	TRBJ1-1	CAISETVTMNTEAFF	TGTGCCATCAGTGAGACGGTTACCATGAACACTGAAGCTTTCTTT
.	.	TRBV24-1	TRBJ2-1	CATSDLGKGGYNEQFF	TGTGCCACCAGTGATTTAGGCAAAGGCGGCTACAATGAGCAGTTCTTC
.	.	TRBV6-2/TRBV6-3	TRBJ1-1	CASSGPTPSNTEAFF	TGTGCCAGCAGTGGCCCGACACCCTCGAACACTGAAGCTTTCTTT
.	.	TRBV7-2	TRBJ2-7	CASSSRAAYEQYF	TGTGCCAGCAGCTCCAGGGCCGCCTACGAGCAGTACTTC
.	.	TRBV10-3	TRBJ2-1	CALRAVNSSYNEQFF	TGTGCCCTCAGAGCAGTCAACAGCTCCTACAATGAGCAGTTCTTC
once	.	TRBV5-4	TRBJ2-6	CASSLGQAGANVLTF	TGTGCCAGCAGCTTGGGACAGGCTGGGGCCAACGTCCTGACTTTC
.	.	TRBV4-1	TRBJ1-3	CASSRAPELSGNTIYF	TGCGCCAGCAGCCGGGCGCCCGAGCTCTCTGGAAACACCATATATTTT
.	.	TRBV9	TRBJ2-1	CASSVDGSGTEQFF	TGTGCCAGCAGCGTAGATGGTAGCGGCACCGAGCAGTTCTTC
.	TRBD2	TRBV24-1	TRBJ2-3	CATSDSSLAGADTQYF	TGTGCCACCAGTGATTCTTCACTAGCGGGGGCAGATACGCAGTATTTT
.	.	TRBV5-5	TRBJ2-1	CASSSWDIANEQFF	TGTGCCAGCAGCTCCTGGGACATCGCCAATGAGCAGTTCTTC
.	TRBD1	TRBV19	TRBJ1-1	CASSAWTGGNTEAFF	TGTGCCAGTAGTGCATGGACAGGAGGGAACACTGAAGCTTTCTTT
.	TRBD2	TRBV10-2	TRBJ2-7	CASRPEPGGIYEQYF	TGCGCCAGCAGGCCCGAGCCGGGGGGGATATACGAGCAGTACTTC
.	.	TRBV7-2	TRBJ1-2	CASSLAGREGGGYTF	TGTGCCAGCAGCTTAGCGGGCAGGGAAGGGGGTGGCTACACCTTC
.	TRBD1	TRBV29-1	TRBJ1-6	CSVRDSGALHF	TGCAGCGTCCGGGACAGCGGTGCCCTCCACTTT
.	TRBD1	TRBV11-3	TRBJ2-7	CASSLDPATGSSYEQYF	TGTGCCAGCAGCTTAGATCCGGCGACAGGGAGCTCCTACGAGCAGTACTTC
.	TRBD2	TRBV10-3	TRBJ2-7	CAIRAGAGGYEQYF	TGTGCCATCCGGGCGGGGGCGGGGGGCTACGAGCAGTACTTC
.	TRBD2	TRBV28	TRBJ2-3	CASSSLAGGRHLGDTQYF	TGTGCCAGCAGTTCCCTAGCGGGGGGCCGCCATCTCGGAGATACGCAGTATTTT